Listed here is a single T cell receptor (beta chain). What it binds is not known. A junction boundary mismatches the germline segment, possibly from a read error. Profiling relied on immunoSEQ multiplex PCR, and the TCRdb table lists in-frame clones only, not all of them. The data hold roughly 160,000 clones, with 84% observed a single time. The CDR3 is made up of 12 amino acids. These data come from a study of cytotoxic CD8 clonotypes in ibrutinib-treated CLL. Study information: Responses comprised approximately 25 partial and 2 complete; at median about 68 months, around 15 remained remitted and about twelve progressed. Findings of the study overall: Baseline-level clonality went beyond age-matched healthy donors and moved in step with circulating CD8+ T-cell counts.

The material was PBMCs, obtained after 24 months of ibrutinib treatment. The sequence derives from a human donor with chronic lymphocytic leukemia. The rearrangement joins TRBV5-3 to TRBJ1-1; D remains ambiguous. TRBV5-3 falls under the ORF class, with uncertain function. The CDR3 DNA is TGTGCCAGCAGCTTGTGGGTTACTGAAGCTTTCTTT. Translation gives CASSLWVTEAFF.